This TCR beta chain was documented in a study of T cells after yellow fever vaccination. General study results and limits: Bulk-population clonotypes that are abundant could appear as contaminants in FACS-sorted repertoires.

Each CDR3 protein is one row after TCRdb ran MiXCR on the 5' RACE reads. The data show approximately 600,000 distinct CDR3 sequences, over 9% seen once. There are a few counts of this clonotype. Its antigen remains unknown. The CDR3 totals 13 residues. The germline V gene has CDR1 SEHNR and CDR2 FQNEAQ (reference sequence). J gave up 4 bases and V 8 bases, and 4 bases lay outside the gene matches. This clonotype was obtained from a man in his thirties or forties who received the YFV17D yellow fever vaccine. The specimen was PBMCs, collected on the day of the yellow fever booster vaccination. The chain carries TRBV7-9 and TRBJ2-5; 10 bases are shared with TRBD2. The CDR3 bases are TGTGCCAGCGTTCTAGCGGGAGTAGAGACCCAGTACTTC. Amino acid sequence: CASVLAGVETQYF.